Reported below is one T cell receptor beta chain. In the source study's methods: The assay estimated nucleated cells by amplifying reference gene primers. Clones were sequenced by immunoSEQ multiplex PCR, and TCRdb holds only the in-frame ones, with some missing. V and J calls and clone size are given by that table; D and trimming were obtained from the DNA. The sample carries 110,000 or so clones, 81% recorded once. This specimen belongs to a study of blood T cell repertoires in COVID-19. Study overall: Whether acute or convalescent, the COVID-19 samples came from the United States, Italy and Spain. The cDNA or gDNA used as material had been derived from T cells, B-cell-depleted T cells, or PBMCs.

The germline V gene has CDR1 SGHNT and CDR2 YYREEE (reference sequence). V was pared by 4 bases and J by 3 bases, with 9 bases of the junction left unmatched. This CDR3 region has 16 residues. Sequenced: peripheral blood. The chain combines TRBV5-4 with TRBJ2-1; TRBD2 matches 8 bases. This receptor was identified in a man older than 75 with acute or convalescent COVID-19. CDR3 in amino acids: CASSHRSGSGYNEQFF. DNA for the CDR3: TGTGCCAGCAGCCACCGAAGCGGGAGCGGCTACAATGAGCAGTTCTTC.